Listed below are T cell receptor beta chains from one sample, sequenced in a study of regulatory T cells in long-lasting Graves disease. TCRdb reprocessed the multiplex PCR reads via MiXCR and lists one record per CDR3 protein. The sample comprises a few hundred thousand distinct CDR3 sequences, roughly a quarter of which are singletons, and about a quarter rests with the top ten. The source material was peripheral blood mononuclear cells (PBMCs), sampled when the disease was refractory, from a patient treated with antithyroid drugs. The receptors were gathered from a female donor with Graves disease. CDR3s include the opening cysteine and the closing phenylalanine or tryptophan.

v_gene: TRBV20-1
j_gene: TRBJ1-5
CDR3aa: CSASAVYSNQPQHF

v_gene: TRBV12-3/TRBV12-4
j_gene: TRBJ1-6
CDR3aa: CASRRQGNNSPLHF

v_gene: TRBV5-1
j_gene: TRBJ1-2
CDR3aa: CASSLGDKIYGYTF

v_gene: TRBV7-9
j_gene: TRBJ1-3
CDR3aa: CASSLGGLGTGSSGNTIYF

v_gene: TRBV12-3/TRBV12-4
j_gene: TRBJ1-2
CDR3aa: CASSQDRAYGYTF

v_gene: TRBV28
j_gene: TRBJ2-7
CDR3aa: CASSLSPAGYEQYF

v_gene: TRBV6-5
j_gene: TRBJ2-2
CDR3aa: CASSYSGNTGELFF

v_gene: TRBV19
j_gene: TRBJ2-2
CDR3aa: CASTFGGLLNTGELFF

v_gene: TRBV28
j_gene: TRBJ2-7
CDR3aa: CASSSGLIDSTYEQYF

v_gene: TRBV20-1
j_gene: TRBJ2-5
CDR3aa: CSARPSLQETQYF

v_gene: TRBV11-2
j_gene: TRBJ2-5
CDR3aa: CASSVARSGETQYF

v_gene: TRBV20-1
j_gene: TRBJ2-5
CDR3aa: CSARDPAGVQETQYF

v_gene: TRBV24-1
j_gene: TRBJ1-5
CDR3aa: CAVPPPHRQINQPQHF

v_gene: TRBV2
j_gene: TRBJ2-7
CDR3aa: CASSELEAGTAQYF

v_gene: TRBV28
j_gene: TRBJ2-6
CDR3aa: CASSFYERTGANVLTF

v_gene: TRBV20-1
j_gene: TRBJ2-1
CDR3aa: CSAATGLGYNEQFF

v_gene: TRBV6-6
j_gene: TRBJ2-7
CDR3aa: CASSYSGQILSYEQYF

v_gene: TRBV4-3
j_gene: TRBJ1-1
CDR3aa: CASSQDLVNTEAFF

v_gene: TRBV12-3/TRBV12-4
j_gene: TRBJ1-2
CDR3aa: CASSLRVVDGYTF

v_gene: TRBV5-1
j_gene: TRBJ1-4
CDR3aa: CASSQERGRGEKLFF